This T cell receptor beta chain emerged from a study of spatial heterogeneity in lung cancer. Study-wide points: It was found that expanded intratumoral alpha and beta TCR counts tracked tumor mutation counts.

MiXCR, applied by TCRdb to the 5' RACE reads, yields one record per CDR3 protein. The table lists about 24,000 distinct CDR3 sequences, roughly 10% of them singletons. With regard to this clonotype: Its antigen remains unidentified.

Time point described: sample taken at primary tumor resection. Samples were donated by 72 untreated early-stage non-small cell lung cancer patients. The TCR comes from a male donor with early-stage non-small cell lung cancer. Sample: lung tumor tissue, taken at surgery.

The CDR3 DNA is TGTGCCAGCAGTGTTCAACCGGGACAGGGGGCGAATGAGCAGTTCTTC. This sequence encodes CASSVQPGQGANEQFF. The chain uses TRBV6-4 and TRBJ2-1, with 12 bases identical to TRBD1. There are 16 residues in the CDR3. V shed 4 bases, J shed 7 bases, and the junction held 8 bases outside the gene matches. The germline V gene has CDR1 MRHNA and CDR2 SNTAGT.